The 26 T cell receptor beta chains below were found in one sample sequenced in a study of blood T cell repertoires in COVID-19. Clones were read by immunoSEQ multiplex PCR, and TCRdb kept only the in-frame ones, dropping some. The data contain approximately 220,000 clones, 87% of them singletons. The sample consisted of PBMCs or T cells enriched from blood (not recorded which). Receptors were obtained from a woman aged 25 to 39 with acute COVID-19.

This chain links TRBV4-3 with TRBJ1-1; possible D gene TRBD1, 6 bases. Between the trimmed V and J ends, which lost 4 bases and 5 bases, there was a span of 26 bases. The germline gives CDR1 LGHNA, CDR2 YSLEER. The CDR3 consists of 18 residues. The CDR3 protein is CASSRLTGKVPSRTEAFF. DNA of the CDR3: TGCGCCAGCAGCCGGCTTACAGGGAAAGTCCCTAGTCGTACTGAAGCTTTCTTT.

The CDR3 protein is CASSLLAGEAKNIQYF. The CDR3 DNA is TGCGCCAGCAGCTTACTAGCGGGGGAAGCCAAAAACATTCAGTACTTC. The chain recombines TRBV5-1 with TRBJ2-4; TRBD2 aligns across 11 bases. There are 16 residues in the CDR3. The trim removed 2 bases at V and 0 bases at J, leaving 1 base unmatched. The germline CDR1 and CDR2 sequences are SGHRS and YFSETQ.

The rearrangement links TRBV2 to TRBJ2-3; 10 nucleotides match TRBD2. With 2 bases clipped from V and 1 base from J, the junction kept 3 bases outside the gene matches. Germline V gives CDR1 SNHLY, CDR2 FYNNEI. This CDR3 contains 16 residues. CDR3 DNA: TGTGCCAGCAGTGAAACTAGCGGGGCGGGCACAGATACGCAGTATTTT. Translation: CASSETSGAGTDTQYF.

The chain uses TRBV5-6 and TRBJ1-4, with 8 bases that match TRBD1. V shed 4 bases and J 5 bases; nucleotides not matched to a gene: 7. CDR1 is SGHDT and CDR2 is YYEEEE in the germline V gene. CDR3 length: 15 residues. The CDR3 DNA reads TGTGCCAGCAGCCACGGGGACAGGCTGAATGAAAAACTGTTTTTT. Protein: CASSHGDRLNEKLFF. The full variable domain, rest sourced from reference TRBV5-6 and TRBJ1-4, is DAGVTQSPTHLIKTRGQQVTLRCSPKSGHDTVSWYQQALGQGPQFIFQYYEEEERQRGNFPDRFSGHQFPNYSSELNVNALLLGDSALYLCASSHGDRLNEKLFFGSGTQLSVL.

The rearrangement uses TRBV7-9 and TRBJ1-5; a weak D match, TRBD1 (5 bases). In germline, CDR1 is SEHNR, CDR2 FQNEAQ (reference sequence). The CDR3 spans 12 residues. The germline V and J ends were trimmed by 8 bases and 3 bases, with 8 bases remaining between them. The CDR3 DNA is TGTGCCAGCGGGACTCACAATCAGCCCCAGCATTTT. Translation gives CASGTHNQPQHF. Filled out from reference TRBV7-9 and TRBJ1-5, the complete variable domain reads DTGVSQNPRHKITKRGQNVTFRCDPISEHNRLYWYRQTLGQGPEFLTYFQNEAQLEKSRLLSDRFSAERPKGSFSTLEIQRTEQGDSAMYLCASGTHNQPQHFGDGTRLSIL.

The chain recombines TRBV11-2 with TRBJ2-3, with D uncertain. The CDR3 is 14 amino acids. Germline CDR1 and CDR2: SGHAT and FQNNGV. Trimming left V 0 bases short and J 2 bases short, with 6 bases between. DNA for the CDR3: TGTGCCAGCAGCTTAGATAGAGCCACAGATACGCAGTATTTT. This codes for CASSLDRATDTQYF.

This chain connects TRBV6-5 to TRBJ1-1, with a weak D call TRBD1 (5 bases). Deletions cut 2 bases from V and 2 bases from J, with 12 bases between. Germline V gene data show CDR1 as MNHEY and CDR2 as SVGAGI. The CDR3 is 15 amino acids. This chain's CDR3 is CASSYGGGFNTEAFF. CDR3 in DNA: TGTGCCAGCAGTTACGGGGGGGGATTCAACACTGAAGCTTTCTTT.

The rearrangement joins TRBV7-9 to TRBJ2-5, with 9 positions matching TRBD2. After removal of 2 bases from V and 7 bases from J, the junction contained 14 bases not matched to a gene. The CDR3 has 17 residues. Germline V gene data show CDR1 as SEHNR and CDR2 as FQNEAQ (reference sequence). The CDR3 bases are TGTGCCAGCAGCTTAACCCAGCGGGGGGCTTCATTTGTGACCCAGTACTTC. Translated, it gives CASSLTQRGASFVTQYF.

J is TRBJ2-1 and V is TRBV9, with 7 positions matching TRBD2. The CDR3 consists of 15 residues. Germline V lookup: CDR1 SGDLS, CDR2 YYNGEE. With 4 bases clipped from V and 4 bases from J, the junction kept 8 bases outside the gene matches. CDR3 sequence: CASSPRSGEYNEQFF. For the CDR3, the DNA is TGTGCCAGCAGCCCCCGAAGCGGGGAGTACAATGAGCAGTTCTTC.

CDR3: CASSLVTGSSQETQYF. The CDR3 nucleotides are TGTGCCAGCAGCTTGGTAACAGGGAGCAGTCAAGAGACCCAGTACTTC. The genes are TRBV5-8 and TRBJ2-5; D perhaps matches TRBD1 (6 bases). Germline values: CDR1 SGHTS, CDR2 YDEGEE. The germline V and J ends were trimmed by 0 bases and 2 bases, with 14 bases remaining between them. The CDR3 loop spans 16 amino acids. Variable domain in full (rest from reference TRBV5-8 and TRBJ2-5): EAGVTQSPTHLIKTRGQQATLRCSPISGHTSVYWYQQALGLGLQFLLWYDEGEERNRGNFPPRFSGRQFPNYSSELNVNALELEDSALYLCASSLVTGSSQETQYFGPGTRLLVL.

The chain links TRBV5-1 to TRBJ1-1; D uncertain. In germline, CDR1 is SGHRS, CDR2 YFSETQ. Trimming removed 4 bases from V and 0 bases from J, with 10 bases in between. This CDR3 comprises 14 residues. For the CDR3, the DNA is TGCGCCAGCAGCAGACCCGAGGTGAACACTGAAGCTTTCTTT. Protein sequence: CASSRPEVNTEAFF.

The chain links TRBV19 to TRBJ1-2, with D hard to call. Germline CDR1 LNHDA, CDR2 SQIVND (reference sequence). Trimming stripped 2 bases from V and 7 bases from J, with 11 bases between. This CDR3 is built from 13 residues. The CDR3 sequence: CASSISGRGGYTF. CDR3 bases: TGTGCCAGTAGTATATCGGGGAGAGGTGGCTACACCTTC.

The chain couples TRBV2 to TRBJ1-5; D possibly corresponds to TRBD1 (6 bases). The CDR3 is 14 amino acids. Trimming left V 6 bases short and J 8 bases short, with 17 bases between. CDR1 is SNHLY and CDR2 is FYNNEI in the germline V gene. Here the CDR3 reads CASRAIQGLEPQHF. CDR3 sequence (DNA): TGTGCCAGCAGGGCCATACAGGGCTTGGAGCCCCAGCATTTT.

The chain couples TRBV7-8 to TRBJ2-7; a possible D gene is TRBD2 (7 bases). In germline, CDR1 is SGHVS, CDR2 FQNEAQ. CDR3 length equals 15 residues. V lost 2 bases and J 6 bases, leaving 17 bases between the germline ends. The CDR3 here is CASSLRPGGLGEQYF. CDR3 coding DNA: TGTGCCAGCAGCTTAAGGCCCGGGGGGCTTGGCGAGCAGTACTTC.

V usage is TRBV6-2 or TRBV6-3 and J usage is TRBJ1-2; D remains ambiguous. The CDR3 is made up of 13 amino acids. Trimming shortened V by 2 bases and J by 5 bases, and 9 bases separated the two germline ends. Germline V gives CDR1 MNHEY, CDR2 SVGEGT. DNA for the CDR3: TGTGCCAGCAGTTACGGCCAGTCTTATGGCTACACCTTC. As protein: CASSYGQSYGYTF.

There are a few counts of this clone. This rearrangement joins TRBV5-1 to TRBJ2-2; a possible D gene is TRBD1 (6 bases). The CDR3 runs 15 residues. The germline V gene encodes CDR1 SGHRS and CDR2 YFSETQ. Trimming cost V 0 bases and J 6 bases, with 12 bases left between them. Here the CDR3 DNA reads TGCGCCAGCAGCTTGGGGTCTGGGGGCCCCGGGGAGCTGTTTTTT. As protein: CASSLGSGGPGELFF.

The V gene is TRBV3-1 (or the pseudogene TRBV3-2), the J gene TRBJ1-6; D call uncertain. The V gene lost 1 base and the J gene lost 0 bases, with 16 bases spanning the gap. Germline assignment: CDR1 LGHDT and CDR2 YNNKEL (reference sequence). CDR3 length: 19 amino acids. The CDR3 protein is CASSQGFLSRGSYNSPLHF. In DNA, the CDR3 is TGTGCCAGCAGCCAAGGATTCTTAAGTCGGGGCTCCTATAATTCACCCCTCCACTTT.

This clone turned up a few times. The chain has TRBV5-4 and TRBJ1-1; perhaps TRBD1 as D (5 bases). V was clipped by 2 bases and J by 3 bases, with 5 bases between them. CDR1 and CDR2 (germline): SGHNT, YYREEE (reference sequence). The length of the CDR3 is 12 residues. The CDR3 coding sequence is TGTGCCAGCAGCTTCAGGGACACTGAAGCTTTCTTT. Amino acid sequence: CASSFRDTEAFF.

The chain carries TRBV6-5 and TRBJ1-1; tentative D call: TRBD1 (5 bases). The CDR3 loop spans 14 amino acids. Trimming removed 6 bases from V and 1 base from J, with 12 bases in between. The germline V gene has CDR1 MNHEY and CDR2 SVGAGI. The CDR3 spells CASSRGQKNTEAFF. The CDR3 DNA reads TGTGCCAGCAGCCGCGGACAAAAGAACACTGAAGCTTTCTTT.

This clone has just one count. V and J are TRBV9 and TRBJ1-4; 7 positions match TRBD1. V lost 4 bases to trimming and J lost 7 bases; unmatched junction nucleotides: 10. Germline CDR1 SGDLS, CDR2 YYNGEE. This CDR3 spans 15 amino acids. The CDR3 sequence: CASSPRQGMGEKLFF. Here the CDR3 DNA reads TGTGCCAGCAGCCCCCGACAGGGTATGGGTGAAAAACTGTTTTTT.

This clone came up once. The chain employs TRBV14 and TRBJ2-2; D gene ambiguous. Trimming pared 6 bases from V and 3 bases from J, leaving 11 bases between. Per the germline V gene, CDR1 is SGHDN and CDR2 is FVKESK. This CDR3 region has 14 residues. For the CDR3, the DNA is TGTGCCAGCAGACCTACCTGGTACACCGGGGAGCTGTTTTTT. It yields the protein CASRPTWYTGELFF.

This chain joins TRBV15 and TRBJ1-4, with 7 bases matching TRBD1. Trimming took 3 bases from V and 4 from J; bases not matched to a gene: 8. The germline V gene encodes CDR1 LNHNV and CDR2 YYDKDF (reference sequence). The CDR3 is 16 residues long. The chain's CDR3 is CATSSQAGTVNEKLFF. The CDR3 DNA follows: TGTGCCACCAGCAGCCAAGCCGGGACAGTTAATGAAAAACTGTTTTTT.

The J gene is TRBJ2-6, the V gene TRBV5-4; D is uncertain. The CDR3 sequence is 13 residues long. Germline V CDR1 and CDR2: SGHNT, YYREEE (reference sequence). V lost 8 bases and J lost 1, with 7 bases in between. DNA for the CDR3: TGTGCCAGTACGACTTCTGGGGCCAACGTCCTGACTTTC. As protein: CASTTSGANVLTF.

This chain connects TRBV30 to TRBJ1-5; tentatively, D is TRBD1 (5 bases). Germline CDR1 and CDR2: GTSNPN and SVGIG (reference sequence). V shed 3 bases and J shed 6 bases, with 12 bases lying between them. The CDR3 is 13 amino acids. The CDR3 sequence is CAWSETAFQPQHF. DNA of the CDR3: TGTGCCTGGAGCGAGACAGCTTTTCAGCCCCAGCATTTT.

The V call is TRBV13, the J call TRBJ2-6; TRBD2 agrees at 7 bases. This CDR3 has 15 residues. The germline CDR1 and CDR2 sequences are PRHDT and FYEKMQ (reference sequence). V was clipped by 4 bases and J by 1 base; unmatched bases: 1. In DNA form, the CDR3 reads TGTGCCAGCAGCTGGGAGGGGTCTGGGGCCAACGTCCTGACTTTC. Amino acid sequence: CASSWEGSGANVLTF.

This clone has only one observation. The V call is TRBV12-5, the J call TRBJ1-1, with 9 nucleotides matching TRBD1. V shed 7 bases and J 0 bases; nucleotides not matched to a gene: 18. The CDR3 has 19 residues. Germline V CDR1 and CDR2: LGHNT, FRNRAP. The CDR3 coding sequence is TGTGCTAGTGCCCCAGCCCATACAGGGGGCTTGTTGATGAACACTGAAGCTTTCTTT. Translated, it gives CASAPAHTGGLLMNTEAFF.